These 26 T cell receptor beta chains came from one sample sequenced in a study of CD8 T cells in ankylosing spondylitis. TCRdb ran MiXCR on the 5' RACE reads and lists one entry per CDR3 protein. The sample consists of roughly 260,000 distinct CDR3 sequences, 15% to 25% of them appearing once. Specimen: blood, either unsorted or a sorted T cell fraction (not recorded which). The receptor source for this set is a male donor with ankylosing spondylitis or in good health (not recorded which).

The CDR3 DNA follows: TGTGCCAGCAGTTTAGGTCAAGGAGGCACCATATATTTT. This encodes CASSLGQGGTIYF. The chain carries TRBV12-3 or TRBV12-4 and TRBJ1-3; D unclear. V lost 1 base to trimming and J lost 9 bases, with 10 bases between them. The length of the CDR3 is 13 residues.

V usage is TRBV7-2 and J usage is TRBJ2-3, with 7 bases identical to TRBD2. This CDR3 contains 14 residues. With 5 bases clipped from V and 4 bases from J, the junction kept 6 bases outside the gene matches. The germline V gene has CDR1 SGHTA and CDR2 FQGNSA. The CDR3 protein is CASSRTSSPDTQYF. The CDR3 region has the DNA TGTGCCAGCAGCCGGACTAGTAGCCCAGATACGCAGTATTTT.

This clonotype was seen only a few times. The chain has TRBV3-1 and TRBJ2-1, with 8 positions matching TRBD2. The V gene end was trimmed by 2 bases and the J gene end by 4 bases; junction bases not matched to a gene: 22. Germline V gene sequence: CDR1 LGHDT, CDR2 YNNKEL (reference sequence). The CDR3 runs to 21 residues. In nucleotides, the CDR3 is TGTGCCAGCAGCCAAATCGGACTAGCTGGCGGGCCAGGTTCGTCTTACAATGAGCAGTTCTTC. Its translation: CASSQIGLAGGPGSSYNEQFF.

This clonotype was counted many times. The chain has TRBV29-1 and TRBJ2-1; a possible D gene is TRBD2 (5 bases). V shed 7 bases and J shed 5 bases, with 12 bases lying between them. CDR1 SQVTM and CDR2 ANQGSEA come from the germline V gene. The CDR3 contains 12 residues. Here the CDR3 reads CSAGKMNNEQFF. CDR3 coding DNA: TGCAGCGCCGGGAAGATGAACAATGAGCAGTTCTTC.

The J gene is TRBJ1-2, the V gene TRBV10-3; possibly TRBD1 for D (6 bases). V was cut by 7 bases and J by 7 bases, with 13 bases left in between. The CDR3 runs to 12 residues. Per germline, CDR1 ENHRY and CDR2 SYGVKD. The CDR3 here is CAITDNRAGYTF. DNA of the CDR3: TGTGCCATCACCGACAACAGGGCTGGCTACACCTTC.

The chain joins TRBV7-3 to TRBJ2-5, with a possible D match to TRBD2 (5 bases). CDR3 length: 15 amino acids. The germline gives CDR1 SGHTA, CDR2 FQGTGA. Trimming shortened V by 2 bases and J by 5 bases, and 15 bases separated the two germline ends. CDR3: CASSLLPSSRETQYF. CDR3 nucleotides: TGTGCCAGCAGCTTACTTCCTAGCTCTCGGGAGACCCAGTACTTC.

This clonotype was seen at least ten times. CDR3 sequence reads: CASTGTAYGYTF. The CDR3 DNA follows: TGCGCCAGCACCGGGACCGCCTATGGCTACACCTTC. The rearrangement joins TRBV10-2 to TRBJ1-2; D is possibly TRBD1 (5 bases). V was pared by 7 bases and J by 4 bases, with 10 bases between. From germline, CDR1 is WSHSY and CDR2 SAAADI. The CDR3 sequence is 12 residues long.

The table lists this clonotype with a few counts. The chain carries TRBV3-1 and TRBJ2-1; the D call may be TRBD1 or TRBD2 (6 bases each). Germline V gives CDR1 LGHDT, CDR2 YNNKEL (reference sequence). Trimming removed 4 bases from V and 8 bases from J, with 18 bases in between. The CDR3 consists of 15 residues. In nucleotides, the CDR3 is TGTGCCAGCAGCCGGGGGCAGGAGGGCCGGTATGAGCAGTTCTTC. It encodes CASSRGQEGRYEQFF.

The V and J genes are TRBV19 and TRBJ1-6; 8 bases match TRBD1. Germline V gene sequence: CDR1 LNHDA, CDR2 SQIVND (reference sequence). J was trimmed by 7 bases and V by 2 bases; bases with no gene match: 13. CDR3 length: 18 amino acids. The DNA for the CDR3 is TGTGCCAGTAGTATATCCCGTTTGACAGGGGACCGGAATTCACCCCTCCACTTT. The encoded protein is CASSISRLTGDRNSPLHF.

This chain uses TRBV20-1 with TRBJ2-7; D possibly corresponds to TRBD2 (6 bases). This CDR3 is 14 amino acids long. In germline, CDR1 is DFQATT, CDR2 SNEGSKA (reference sequence). V was shortened by 5 bases and J by 1 base, with 15 bases between the two germline ends. The DNA for the CDR3 is TGCAGTGCTGCGGGTACTAGCAATTCCTACGAGCAGTACGTC. Protein: CSAAGTSNSYEQYV.

This clonotype was observed a handful of times. The rearrangement uses TRBV4-2 and TRBJ2-1; D remains unclear. The germline V and J ends were trimmed by 1 base and 7 bases, with 17 bases remaining between them. This CDR3 is 16 amino acids long. Germline-derived CDR1 and CDR2 are LGHNA and YNFKEQ. DNA for the CDR3: TGTGCCAGCAGCCAAGGTCTGGCCTCATTGGGAAATGAGCAGTTCTTC. Its protein is CASSQGLASLGNEQFF.

This clonotype came up a few times. The rearrangement joins TRBV10-3 to TRBJ2-1; TRBD1 matches 9 bases. The germline V gene has CDR1 ENHRY and CDR2 SYGVKD. V was pared by 3 bases and J by 4 bases, with 4 bases of the junction left unmatched. CDR3 length: 15 residues. CDR3 sequence reads: CAISDPGQGYNEQFF. Here the CDR3 DNA reads TGTGCCATCAGTGACCCGGGACAGGGTTACAATGAGCAGTTCTTC.

About this clonotype: Its ends do not fully match the called genes, so a read error is possible. The CDR3 protein is CAISPQLGTGTSNTEAFF. The CDR3 DNA is TGTGCCATCAGCCCACAACTGGGGACCGGGACCTCGAACACTGAAGCTTTCTTT. This chain joins TRBV3-1 and TRBJ1-1, with a weak D call TRBD1 (5 bases). There are 18 residues in the CDR3. Germline loops: CDR1 LGHDT, CDR2 YNNKEL (reference sequence).

The rearrangement joins TRBV9 to TRBJ2-1; 11 positions agree with TRBD2. Trimming at V came to 4 bases and at J to 3 bases, leaving 6 bases not matched to a gene. The germline CDR1 and CDR2 sequences are SGDLS and YYNGEE. The CDR3 has 16 residues. In DNA, the CDR3 is TGTGCCAGCAGCCTTAGCGGGGGGGCTGACTACAATGAGCAGTTCTTC. The encoded protein is CASSLSGGADYNEQFF.

The genes are TRBV27 and TRBJ1-5; maybe TRBD1 (5 bases). Germline CDR1 is MNHEY and CDR2 is SMNVEV (reference sequence). The CDR3 runs 14 residues. Trimming took off 6 bases at V and 6 bases at J, with 15 bases between the two ends. The CDR3 DNA is TGTGCCAGCAGACGACAGTCGGTCGGTCAGCCCCAGCATTTT. This sequence encodes CASRRQSVGQPQHF.

The table lists this clonotype with a few counts. The chain has TRBV29-1 and TRBJ1-1; 7 bases are shared with TRBD1. Germline V gene data show CDR1 as SQVTM and CDR2 as ANQGSEA. The CDR3 is made up of 16 amino acids. The V segment lost 4 bases and the J segment 2 bases; nucleotides outside the gene matches: 13. The CDR3 sequence is CSVVFGGGLRNTEAFF. The CDR3 DNA reads TGCAGCGTTGTGTTTGGAGGGGGCTTAAGAAACACTGAAGCTTTCTTT. Complete variable domain (other parts from reference TRBV29-1 and TRBJ1-1): SAVISQKPSRDICQRGTSLTIQCQVDSQVTMMFWYRQQPGQSLTLIATANQGSEATYESGFVIDKFPISRPNLTFSTLTVSNMSPEDSSIYLCSVVFGGGLRNTEAFFGQGTRLTVV.

The chain recombines TRBV20-1 with TRBJ2-3; the match to TRBD2 covers 12 bases. Trimming took 1 base from V and 3 from J; bases not matched to a gene: 5. In germline, CDR1 is DFQATT, CDR2 SNEGSKA (reference sequence). This CDR3 is built from 16 residues. The DNA of the CDR3 is TGCAGTGCTAGAGGTCCCACTAGCGGGAGGACAGATACGCAGTATTTT. This gives the protein CSARGPTSGRTDTQYF.

The sample holds many counts of this clonotype. V usage is TRBV29-1 and J usage is TRBJ1-1; possibly TRBD1 for D (6 bases). Germline V lookup: CDR1 SQVTM, CDR2 ANQGSEA. The CDR3 sequence is 13 residues long. Deletions cut 7 bases from V and 0 bases from J, with 12 bases between. The CDR3 reads CSGYRELNTEAFF. The CDR3 nucleotides are TGCAGCGGGTACAGGGAGTTGAACACTGAAGCTTTCTTT.

The rearrangement uses TRBV7-6 and TRBJ2-1; D may be TRBD2 (6 bases). The CDR3 consists of 14 residues. Trimming shortened V by 5 bases and J by 3 bases, and 11 bases separated the two germline ends. Looked up from germline, CDR1 is SGHVS and CDR2 is FNYEAQ. This CDR3 is CASSPGTRYNEQFF. CDR3 DNA sequence: TGTGCCAGCAGCCCCGGGACTCGCTACAATGAGCAGTTCTTC.

This clonotype was counted a few times. The gene calls are TRBV9 and TRBJ1-6; 7 bases align to TRBD1. Losses at the gene ends were 0 bases for V and 9 bases for J; bases not matched to a gene: 0. The germline gives CDR1 SGDLS, CDR2 YYNGEE. This CDR3 comprises 13 residues. The CDR3 protein is CASSVDRGSPLHF. In DNA, the CDR3 is TGTGCCAGCAGCGTAGACAGGGGTTCACCCCTCCACTTT.

The V and J genes are TRBV27 and TRBJ1-4; 9 bases map to TRBD1. The CDR3 length is 19 residues. V was clipped by 2 bases and J by 3 bases; unmatched bases: 13. The V gene's germline CDR1 is MNHEY and CDR2 SMNVEV (reference sequence). The CDR3 DNA follows: TGTGCCAGCAGTTTAACCCCAGGCGGTTACAGGGGGCCTAATGAAAAACTGTTTTTT. Translating it yields CASSLTPGGYRGPNEKLFF.

The chain combines TRBV12-3 or TRBV12-4 with TRBJ2-3; perhaps TRBD1 as D (5 bases). V lost 3 bases and J lost 4, with 11 bases in between. The CDR3 contains 14 residues. CDR3 in amino acids: CASSFKGRADTQYF. The CDR3 region has the DNA TGTGCCAGCAGTTTTAAGGGGCGCGCAGATACGCAGTATTTT.

The CDR3, as DNA: TGTGCCAGCAGTGAAGCAGCAGGGTTTAGCACAGATACGCAGTATTTT. This encodes CASSEAAGFSTDTQYF. This chain links TRBV6-1 with TRBJ2-3; possible D gene TRBD1, 5 bases. CDR1 is MNHNS and CDR2 is SASEGT in the germline V gene. V lost 0 bases and J 0 bases, leaving 10 bases between the germline ends. The CDR3 length is 16 residues.

The chain has TRBV30 and TRBJ1-1; D is undetermined. CDR1 and CDR2 (germline): GTSNPN, SVGIG (reference sequence). The V gene lost 4 bases and the J gene lost 0 bases, with 9 bases spanning the gap. The CDR3 runs to 13 residues. CDR3 nucleotide sequence: TGTGCCTGGACCGGACTGGTGAACACTGAAGCTTTCTTT. Translating gives CAWTGLVNTEAFF.

This clonotype was seen a few times. This rearrangement joins TRBV20-1 to TRBJ1-4, with no clear D. In germline, CDR1 is DFQATT, CDR2 SNEGSKA (reference sequence). Trimming left V 3 bases short and J 4 bases short, with 9 bases between. This CDR3 contains 13 residues. CDR3 nucleotide sequence: TGCAGTGCTAGCAGTCTGGGTAATGAAAAACTGTTTTTT. It encodes CSASSLGNEKLFF.

This clonotype was seen ten or more times. The chain links TRBV12-3 or TRBV12-4 to TRBJ2-1; 7 bases are shared with TRBD2. V trimming: 7 bases; J trimming: 8 bases; junction bases outside the gene matches: 17. The CDR3 is made up of 16 amino acids. The CDR3 spells CASTPRAGRTRDEQFF. In DNA, the CDR3 is TGTGCCAGCACCCCCAGAGCGGGACGGACTCGAGATGAGCAGTTCTTC.